This TCR beta chain was obtained from a study of blood T cells in healthy people across ages. Study findings and constraints: Greater diversity and more naive CD4+ cells were seen in long-lived donors than in aged donors. Getting older went along with TCR beta diversity per million T cells dropping roughly linearly.

The CDR3 length is 14 residues. V lost 3 bases to trimming and J lost 4 bases, with 13 bases between them. Germline loops: CDR1 DFQATT, CDR2 SNEGSKA (reference sequence). Points on this clonotype: Its antigen remains unknown.

PCR was performed a second time for roughly 7 to 12 cycles using a sample-barcoded 5' primer and a J-beta primer mix. Every cDNA molecule carried a tag from a template-switch adaptor bearing 12 random nucleotides. TCRdb itself ran the 5' RACE reads through MiXCR, one entry per CDR3 protein. The profile covers roughly 800,000 distinct CDR3 sequences, with more than 45% appearing a single time and 20% to 25% taken by the ten largest. Isolation yielded PBMCs, at least 7 million per sample, in every case. The chain employs TRBV20-1 and TRBJ1-5; unclear D gene. The clonotype was recovered from a man under 40 in good health. The specimen was blood. The DNA for the CDR3 is TGCAGTGCTAGGGAAAACTCGGGAAATCAGCCCCAGCATTTT. Translation gives CSARENSGNQPQHF.